This TCR beta chain emerged from a study of shared clonotypes between healthy human individuals. Sequencing was performed with immunoSEQ multiplex PCR; in TCRdb, only in-frame clones are kept and a portion is missing. Of some 900,000 clones listed, approximately 76% were seen once; the top ten hold approximately 1.5%. CDR3 size: 15 residues. V was pared by 0 bases and J by 0 bases, with 6 bases between. From germline, CDR1 is SGHNT and CDR2 YENEEA. The chain uses TRBV11-3 and TRBJ2-1, with D perhaps matching TRBD2 (5 bases). This TCR was sampled from a young man in good health. Sequencing was done on a sample of memory CD4+ T cells sorted from blood. Subset given: CD45RA-negative fraction. DNA for the CDR3: TGTGCCAGCAGCTTAGACGGGGACTCCTACAATGAGCAGTTCTTC. This codes for CASSLDGDSYNEQFF.